Included here is one TCR beta chain sequence, with context. What it recognizes is unknown. This entry comes from a study of long-term antiretroviral therapy in people with HIV. Regarding the study as a whole: Specimen acquisition occurred between 2004 and 2017, potentially under older ART regimens. Dominant in the repertoire at all time points were clones expanded before ART.

Sequencing relied on immunoSEQ assay v3.0, run at survey level. Sequencing of each sample targeted about 35,000-55,000 T-cell genomes. Assay: immunoSEQ multiplex PCR; the TCRdb copy retains only in-frame clones and omits some. This table has approximately 26,000 clones, 75% to 90% appearing once. Germline CDR1 is MNHNS and CDR2 is SASEGT. CDR3 size: 11 residues. Trimming removed 8 bases at V and 3 bases at J, with 5 bases between. The source was unsorted PBMCs, collected 2.9 years after starting antiretroviral therapy. The clonotype comes from a man in his fifties or sixties with HIV. The rearrangement links TRBV6-1 to TRBJ2-1; D ambiguous. CDR3 residues: CASAFYNEQFF. In DNA form, the CDR3 reads TGTGCCAGCGCATTCTACAATGAGCAGTTCTTC.